This T cell receptor (beta chain) appears in the sequencing data of a study of T cell responses to AZD1222 COVID-19 vaccine (dated by TCRdb to 2020 to 2023). About the full investigation: TCR sequencing was performed for over 230 trial participants, of whom about 200 were given two doses of AZD1222 and approximately 25 were given two doses of MenACWY control vaccine. Trial participants were enrolled by age into 18-55, 56-69 and 70-plus year subgroups, with about 150, 28 and 57 TCR-sequenced participants respectively. Overall study results and their limits: Because no samples from the day 14 peak response were available, repertoires could be characterized only after the peak T cell response. In the small 56-69-year group, the increase in depth fell short of significance, most likely because of low power. Participants were mostly white British, with more females than males. The authors suggested clonal diversity may have been underestimated. Reportedly, almost half of the unique spike-specific TCRs recognized epitopes lying outside the regions that are mutated in the B.1.351 and B.1.1.7 variants. CD4 TCRs associated with the vaccine covered the entire spike protein, and the dominant responses were in regions 160-218 and 743-854. After two AZD1222 doses, both the breadth and the depth of spike-specific TCRs were significantly higher than at day 0 and than in MenACWY recipients. Conclusions about previously exposed vaccinees are limited because only six or seven AZD1222 recipients were SARS-CoV-2 seropositive at baseline.

What this sample's time point label stands for: about 28 days (+/-7) after the second vaccine dose. Per the publication, the treatment or condition label means: meningococcal conjugate vaccine given as trial control. Samples from vaccinated people were obtained from the UK trials COV001 and COV002, which included a single-blind randomized controlled phase 2/3 trial of AZD1222 (ChAdOx1 nCoV-19) in healthy adults. For TCRbeta chain sequencing, PBMC samples from trial participants were taken at day 0 and at day 28 after the second dose. Points on this clone: Its antigen target is currently unknown. Qualities for individual bases were not recorded, and no much larger clone is one base off.

The CDR3 regions of human TCRbeta chains were analyzed by immunosequencing. Processing in the source paper ran as follows. TCRs in the repertoires were matched against a reference library of SARS-CoV-2-specific TCRs that had been generated with the MIRA antigen-specificity platform. Breadth meant the fraction of unique TCRs that were SARS-CoV-2-associated, whereas depth meant the fraction of total T cells that were SARS-CoV-2-associated. Each spike-specific TCR was assigned to its reactive spike region and to a CD4 or CD8 class using the MIRA data. Log10-transformed breadth and depth values were compared by one-way ANOVA with Sidak's multiple comparisons tests. Held by TCRdb, this immuneACCESS table contains in-frame sequences only and omits some clones. Under half of the omission traces to an unresolved V gene where checked; the cause of the rest is unknown. Clone size and the V and J calls come from that table; the DNA yielded D and trimming. The sample yields about 140,000 clones; more than 80% were counted once. 7.5% to 9.5% of the sample lies in the top ten.

The specimen comprised peripheral blood, sampled 28 days after the second dose of the MenACWY control vaccine. The receptor's source is an adult who received the MenACWY meningococcal vaccine as a control.

In nucleotides, the sequence is TGTGCCAGCAGCCAAGTAGGGGGGCTGAACTATGGCTACACCTTC. It is translated as CASSQVGGLNYGYTF. The chain employs TRBV4-2 and TRBJ1-2; a tentative D match to TRBD1 spans 6 bases. From the cysteine through the phenylalanine, the CDR3 covers 15 amino acids. Here the CDR3 DNA is all that survives: 45 bases in frame from base 1. V gives up 1 base and J gives up 2 bases, and the segment between their germline ends measures 11 bases. The germline V gene encodes CDR1 LGHNA and CDR2 YNFKEQ.